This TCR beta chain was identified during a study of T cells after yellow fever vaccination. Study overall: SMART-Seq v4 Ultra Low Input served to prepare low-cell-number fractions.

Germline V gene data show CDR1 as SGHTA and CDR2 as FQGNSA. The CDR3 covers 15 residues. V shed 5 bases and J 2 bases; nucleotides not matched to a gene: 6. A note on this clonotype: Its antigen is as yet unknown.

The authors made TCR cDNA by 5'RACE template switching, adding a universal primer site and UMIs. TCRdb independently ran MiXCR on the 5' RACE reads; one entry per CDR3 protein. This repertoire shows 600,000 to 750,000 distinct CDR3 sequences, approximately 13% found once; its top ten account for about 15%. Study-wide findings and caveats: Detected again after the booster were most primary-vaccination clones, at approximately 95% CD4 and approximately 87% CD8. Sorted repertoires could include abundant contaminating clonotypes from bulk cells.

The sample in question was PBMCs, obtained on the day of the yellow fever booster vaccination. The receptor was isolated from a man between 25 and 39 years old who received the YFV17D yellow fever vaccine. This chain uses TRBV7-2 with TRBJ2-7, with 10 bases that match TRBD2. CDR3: CASSPKAGGPYEQYF. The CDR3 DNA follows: TGTGCCAGCAGCCCAAAAGCGGGAGGGCCCTACGAGCAGTACTTC.